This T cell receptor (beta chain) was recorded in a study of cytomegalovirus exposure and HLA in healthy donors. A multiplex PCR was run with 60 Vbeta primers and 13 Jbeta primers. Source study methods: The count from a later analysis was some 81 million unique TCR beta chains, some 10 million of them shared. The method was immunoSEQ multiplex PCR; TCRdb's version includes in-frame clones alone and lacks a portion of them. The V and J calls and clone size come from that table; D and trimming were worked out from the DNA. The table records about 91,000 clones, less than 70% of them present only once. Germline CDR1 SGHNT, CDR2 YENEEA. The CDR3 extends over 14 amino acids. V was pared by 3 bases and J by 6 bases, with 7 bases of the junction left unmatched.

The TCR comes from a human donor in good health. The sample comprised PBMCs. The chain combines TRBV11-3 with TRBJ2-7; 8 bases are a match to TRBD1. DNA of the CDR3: TGTGCCAGCAGCTTTACTTCAGGGGGCTCCGAGCAGTACTTC. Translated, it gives CASSFTSGGSEQYF.